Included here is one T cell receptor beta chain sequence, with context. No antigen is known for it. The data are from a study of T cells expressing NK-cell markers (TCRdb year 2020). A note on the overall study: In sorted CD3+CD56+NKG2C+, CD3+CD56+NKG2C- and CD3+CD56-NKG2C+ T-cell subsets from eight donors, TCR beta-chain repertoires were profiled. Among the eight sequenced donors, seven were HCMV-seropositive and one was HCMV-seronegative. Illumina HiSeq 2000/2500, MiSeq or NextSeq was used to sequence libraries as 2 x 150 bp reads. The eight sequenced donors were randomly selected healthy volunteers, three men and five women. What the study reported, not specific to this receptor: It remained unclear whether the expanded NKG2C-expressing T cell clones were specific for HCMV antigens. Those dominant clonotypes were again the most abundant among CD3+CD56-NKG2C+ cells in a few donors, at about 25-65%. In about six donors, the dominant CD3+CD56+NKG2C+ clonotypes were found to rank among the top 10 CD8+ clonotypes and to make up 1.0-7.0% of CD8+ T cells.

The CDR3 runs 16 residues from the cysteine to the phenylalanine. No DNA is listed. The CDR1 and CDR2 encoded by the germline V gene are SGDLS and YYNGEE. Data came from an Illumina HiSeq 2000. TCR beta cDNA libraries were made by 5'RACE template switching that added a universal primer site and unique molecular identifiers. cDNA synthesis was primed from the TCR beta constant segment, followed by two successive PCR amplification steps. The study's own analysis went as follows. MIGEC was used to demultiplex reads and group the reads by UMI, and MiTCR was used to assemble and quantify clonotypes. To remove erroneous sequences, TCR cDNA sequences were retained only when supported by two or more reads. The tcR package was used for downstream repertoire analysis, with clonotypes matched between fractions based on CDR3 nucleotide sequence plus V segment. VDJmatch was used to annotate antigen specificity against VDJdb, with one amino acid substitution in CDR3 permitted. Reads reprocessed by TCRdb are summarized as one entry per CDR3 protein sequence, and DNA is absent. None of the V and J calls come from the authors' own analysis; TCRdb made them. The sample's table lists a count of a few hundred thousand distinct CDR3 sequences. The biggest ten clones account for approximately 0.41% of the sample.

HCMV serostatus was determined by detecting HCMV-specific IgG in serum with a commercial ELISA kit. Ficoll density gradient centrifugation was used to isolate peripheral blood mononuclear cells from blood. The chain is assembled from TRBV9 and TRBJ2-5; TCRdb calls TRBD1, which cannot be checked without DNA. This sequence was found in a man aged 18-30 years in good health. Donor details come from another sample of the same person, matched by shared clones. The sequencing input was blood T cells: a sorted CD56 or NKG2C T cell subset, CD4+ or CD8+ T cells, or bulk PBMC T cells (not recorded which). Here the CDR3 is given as CASSPRGRGGGETQYF.